Listed here are 16 T cell receptor beta chains from one sample, sequenced in a study of T-cell memory formation after mild COVID-19. Via MiXCR, TCRdb re-called the 5' RACE reads, giving one row per CDR3 protein. The sample has 250,000 to 300,000 distinct CDR3 sequences; around 15% are singletons. The material sequenced was PBMCs or a T cell subset sorted from them (not recorded which). All receptors derive from a man aged 18 to 29 who had mild COVID-19 (a few samples of this study predate the infection). Cell type and time point are not known.

The V call is TRBV6-1, the J call TRBJ2-3; 9 nucleotides align to TRBD1. This CDR3 spans 14 amino acids. V gave up 6 bases and J gave up 5 bases; unmatched junction bases: 6. CDR1 is MNHNS, CDR2 SASEGT, per germline. This chain's CDR3 is CASRDRGRVDTQYF. CDR3 bases: TGTGCCAGCAGGGACAGGGGAAGGGTAGATACGCAGTATTTT.

This clonotype was seen only a few times. The chain links TRBV6-5 to TRBJ2-3; 10 bases are shared with TRBD2. The length of the CDR3 is 16 residues. CDR1 is MNHEY and CDR2 is SVGAGI in the germline V gene. V lost 0 bases and J lost 6; bases outside the gene matches: 6. The CDR3 here is CASSYSGSGGADTQYF. Written as DNA, the CDR3 is TGTGCCAGCAGTTACTCTGGAAGCGGGGGGGCGGATACGCAGTATTTT.

The chain recombines TRBV6-5 with TRBJ2-7; D possibly uses TRBD1 or TRBD2 (6 bases each). V lost 9 bases to trimming and J lost 2 bases, with 8 bases between them. CDR3 size: 11 residues. Looked up from germline, CDR1 is MNHEY and CDR2 is SVGAGI. DNA for the CDR3: TGTGCCAGGCGGGACACCTACGAGCAGTACGTC. Residues: CARRDTYEQYV.

This clonotype was detected only a few times. The rearrangement joins TRBV4-1 to TRBJ2-2, with 7 bases fitting TRBD2. CDR1 and CDR2 from the germline V gene are MGHRA and YSYEKL. CDR3 length: 18 residues. The V gene end was trimmed by 1 base and the J gene end by 6 bases; junction bases not matched to a gene: 14. As DNA, the CDR3 is TGCGCCAGCAGCCAAGGCAAGGGCGGAGGGAGGGGAGCCGGGGAGCTGTTTTTT. This encodes CASSQGKGGGRGAGELFF.

This clonotype was picked up many times. V is TRBV4-2 and J is TRBJ1-6, with 9 bases lining up with TRBD1. The V gene end was trimmed by 0 bases and the J gene end by 7 bases; junction bases not matched to a gene: 4. Germline loops: CDR1 LGHNA, CDR2 YNFKEQ. This CDR3 region has 16 residues. The CDR3 region is CASSQEGGTGNSPLHF. As DNA, the CDR3 is TGTGCCAGCAGCCAAGAAGGTGGGACAGGGAATTCACCCCTCCACTTT.

There are a few counts of this clonotype. The chain carries TRBV7-9 and TRBJ2-3; D is possibly TRBD2 (5 bases). Trimming left V 6 bases short and J 3 bases short, with 7 bases between. CDR3 size: 12 residues. Germline assignment: CDR1 SEHNR and CDR2 FQNEAQ (reference sequence). CDR3: CASRPGTDTQYF. The CDR3 coding sequence is TGTGCCAGCAGGCCGGGGACAGATACGCAGTATTTT.

This clonotype was observed a few times. The V call is TRBV7-2, the J call TRBJ2-5; TRBD2 agrees at 9 bases. Unmatched junction bases numbered 5, after V lost 3 bases and J lost 9 bases. Germline assignment: CDR1 SGHTA and CDR2 FQGNSA. The CDR3 spans 13 residues. In DNA, the CDR3 is TGTGCCAGCAGCTTCTGGACTAGCGAGCCCCAGTACTTC. Encoded protein: CASSFWTSEPQYF.

The genes are TRBV4-2 and TRBJ1-1; D remains ambiguous. Trimming removed 5 bases from V and 1 base from J, with 8 bases in between. The V gene's germline CDR1 is LGHNA and CDR2 YNFKEQ. The CDR3 is made up of 13 amino acids. The CDR3 DNA is TGTGCCAGCAGCACTACACCGAACACTGAAGCTTTCTTT. Encoded protein: CASSTTPNTEAFF.

The chain links TRBV30 to TRBJ2-5, with unresolved D. V was pared by 3 bases and J by 0 bases, with 8 bases between. Per the germline V gene, CDR1 is GTSNPN and CDR2 is SVGIG (reference sequence). This CDR3 is built from 13 residues. CDR3 sequence (DNA): TGTGCCTGGAGGTGGCCGGACCAAGAGACCCAGTACTTC. Translated: CAWRWPDQETQYF.

The chain employs TRBV9 and TRBJ2-1, with a tentative D call TRBD2 (6 bases). The CDR3 sequence is 19 residues long. The V end was cut by 3 bases, the J end by 5 bases, with 27 bases between. Germline CDR1 is SGDLS and CDR2 is YYNGEE. The CDR3 sequence: CASSEVGFETLTGDNEQFF. CDR3 DNA: TGTGCCAGCAGCGAGGTAGGCTTCGAAACTTTGACGGGGGACAATGAGCAGTTCTTC.

This chain links TRBV6-2 or TRBV6-3 with TRBJ2-3; TRBD2 aligns across 7 bases. Germline CDR1 and CDR2: MNHEY and SVGEGT. V gave up 5 bases and J gave up 4 bases; unmatched junction bases: 9. The CDR3 contains 15 residues. The CDR3 DNA follows: TGTGCCAGCAGTCGACGTGCGGGGGTGGCAGATACGCAGTATTTT. Its translation is CASSRRAGVADTQYF.

The chain joins TRBV12-3 or TRBV12-4 to TRBJ2-5; no clear D. The CDR3 totals 13 residues. The V and J ends lost 6 bases and 4 bases respectively, with 12 bases between them. CDR3 nucleotides: TGTGCCAGCAGCGCTAGACAAGGAGAGACCCAGTACTTC. Protein sequence: CASSARQGETQYF.

Ten or more counts support this clonotype. The chain is built from TRBV7-2 and TRBJ2-3, with TRBD2 matching over 9 bases. CDR1 SGHTA and CDR2 FQGNSA come from the germline V gene. Trimming took 2 bases from V and 6 from J; bases not matched to a gene: 3. This CDR3 comprises 14 residues. The CDR3 coding sequence is TGTGCCAGCAGCTTAATGGCGGGGGGGGATACGCAGTATTTT. Amino acid sequence: CASSLMAGGDTQYF.

V usage is TRBV5-6 and J usage is TRBJ1-1; D remains ambiguous. Deletions cut 2 bases from V and 3 bases from J, with 11 bases between. The CDR3 is 14 amino acids. Looked up from germline, CDR1 is SGHDT and CDR2 is YYEEEE. This CDR3 is CASSLSLEYTEAFF. The CDR3 nucleotides read TGTGCCAGCAGCTTATCGCTAGAGTACACTGAAGCTTTCTTT. The whole variable domain, filled in from reference TRBV5-6 and TRBJ1-1, reads DAGVTQSPTHLIKTRGQQVTLRCSPKSGHDTVSWYQQALGQGPQFIFQYYEEEERQRGNFPDRFSGHQFPNYSSELNVNALLLGDSALYLCASSLSLEYTEAFFGQGTRLTVV.

This clonotype was seen at least ten times. The V and J genes are TRBV10-2 and TRBJ2-3; D might be TRBD1 or TRBD2, each matching 5 bases. Trimming took off 3 bases at V and 8 bases at J, with 6 bases between the two ends. The germline V gene encodes CDR1 WSHSY and CDR2 SAAADI. The CDR3 has 11 residues. CDR3 bases: TGCGCCAGCAGTGATGGGGGTACGCAGTATTTT. As protein: CASSDGGTQYF.

A few counts support this clonotype. This rearrangement joins TRBV6-6 to TRBJ2-7; D unresolved. The CDR3 spans 14 residues. Germline V lookup: CDR1 MNHNY, CDR2 SVGAGI (reference sequence). Trimming took off 3 bases at V and 6 bases at J, with 15 bases between the two ends. This CDR3 reads CASSYLGQSREQYF. The DNA for the CDR3 is TGTGCCAGCAGTTATCTTGGGCAGTCCCGCGAGCAGTACTTC.